The next 21 T cell receptor beta chains were all read from a single sample in a study of shared clonotypes between healthy human individuals. Produced via immunoSEQ multiplex PCR; TCRdb's table is partial and in-frame only. This table holds some 2.1 million clones, roughly 94% found once. Sequenced: naive CD4+ T cells sorted from blood. Subset denoted: CD45RA+ positively selected. These receptors originate from a man aged 18 to 35 in good health.

The chain couples TRBV6-5 to TRBJ2-5; D is possibly TRBD2 (5 bases). Germline V gene sequence: CDR1 MNHEY, CDR2 SVGAGI. Trimming left V 4 bases short and J 1 base short, with 7 bases between. This CDR3 has 13 amino acids. In nucleotides, the CDR3 is TGTGCCAGCAGTTGGACTGGCCAAGAGACCCAGTACTTC. Translated, it gives CASSWTGQETQYF.

About this clone: Within the sample, other DNA sequences also encode this same CDR3. The chain carries TRBV30 and TRBJ1-5; no clear D gene. The length of the CDR3 is 13 residues. Germline V gene lookup returns CDR1 GTSNPN and CDR2 SVGIG (reference sequence). The germline V and J ends were trimmed by 2 bases and 0 bases, with 5 bases remaining between them. Here the CDR3 DNA reads TGTGCCTGGAGTCTCGATAGCAATCAGCCCCAGCATTTT. It specifies CAWSLDSNQPQHF. Variable domain in full (rest from reference TRBV30 and TRBJ1-5): SQTIHQWPATLVQPVGSPLSLECTVEGTSNPNLYWYRQAAGRGLQLLFYSVGIGQISSEVPQNLSASRPQDRQFILSSKKLLLSDSGFYLCAWSLDSNQPQHFGDGTRLSIL.

The rearrangement uses TRBV28 and TRBJ2-5; 8 bases map to TRBD1. Per germline, CDR1 MDHEN and CDR2 SYDVKM. The junction had 8 bases not matched to a gene; V was cut back by 6 bases and J by 5 bases. The CDR3 runs 14 residues. The CDR3 loop is CASRRTGRSETQYF. DNA for the CDR3: TGTGCCAGCAGACGGACAGGGAGATCCGAGACCCAGTACTTC.

The chain couples TRBV6-6 to TRBJ1-5; TRBD1 matches at 7 bases. Germline V gene sequence: CDR1 MNHNY, CDR2 SVGAGI (reference sequence). Trimming cost V 2 bases and J 11 bases; bases outside gene matches: 15. The CDR3 runs to 16 residues. The CDR3 coding sequence is TGTGCCAGCAGTTACCAGGGTAAGGGGGCTACGACGTCCCAGCATTTT. Its protein product is CASSYQGKGATTSQHF.

The rearrangement joins TRBV28 to TRBJ1-5; perhaps TRBD1 as D (5 bases). Between the trimmed V and J ends, which lost 7 bases and 7 bases, there was a span of 14 bases. Germline-derived CDR1 and CDR2 are MDHEN and SYDVKM. The CDR3 is made up of 13 amino acids. CDR3 sequence: CASTGRLGQPQHF. CDR3 nucleotides: TGTGCCAGCACGGGGCGACTGGGGCAGCCCCAGCATTTT.

This clone was recorded only once. This chain connects TRBV7-9 to TRBJ2-5, with 11 bases identical to TRBD2. From germline, CDR1 is SEHNR and CDR2 FQNEAQ (reference sequence). V was pared by 4 bases and J by 2 bases, with 12 bases of the junction left unmatched. The CDR3 spans 18 residues. The CDR3 spells CASSSQMTSGIEQETQYF. In DNA, the CDR3 is TGTGCCAGCAGCTCACAAATGACTAGCGGGATCGAACAAGAGACCCAGTACTTC.

The genes are TRBV15 and TRBJ2-5, with D unclear. Germline V lookup: CDR1 LNHNV, CDR2 YYDKDF (reference sequence). V was clipped by 4 bases and J by 5 bases, with 14 bases between them. The CDR3 totals 14 residues. CDR3: CATSKSALRETQYF. The CDR3 DNA follows: TGTGCCACCAGCAAGAGTGCCCTCCGGGAGACCCAGTACTTC.

The rearrangement uses TRBV19 and TRBJ1-3, with 7 nucleotides matching TRBD1. Germline V lookup: CDR1 LNHDA, CDR2 SQIVND (reference sequence). This CDR3 contains 15 residues. The J segment lost 0 bases and the V segment lost 6 bases, leaving 5 bases of the junction unmatched. The CDR3 protein is CASSPDRDSGNTIYF. The DNA for the CDR3 is TGTGCCAGTAGCCCAGACAGGGACTCTGGAAACACCATATATTTT.

The chain uses TRBV7-2 and TRBJ1-2; maybe TRBD1 (5 bases). Trimming took off 0 bases at V and 8 bases at J, with 13 bases between the two ends. The germline CDR1 and CDR2 sequences are SGHTA and FQGNSA. The CDR3 length is 14 residues. The CDR3 DNA reads TGTGCCAGCAGCTTAGCGACGGGGCAGACAGGCTACACCTTC. It specifies CASSLATGQTGYTF.

The gene calls are TRBV30 and TRBJ1-4; D possibly corresponds to TRBD1 (5 bases). The germline V gene has CDR1 GTSNPN and CDR2 SVGIG (reference sequence). CDR3 length: 13 amino acids. V lost 0 bases and J lost 14, with 16 bases in between. The CDR3 DNA reads as TGTGCCTGGAGTGTCCGCGGGGCCCGGGGCCTGTTTTTT. Residues: CAWSVRGARGLFF.

This sequence joins TRBV5-1 and TRBJ2-3; 9 bases match TRBD2. Germline CDR1 reads SGHRS; CDR2 reads YFSETQ. This CDR3 is 19 amino acids long. Trimming removed 4 bases from V and 0 bases from J; junction bases left unmatched: 15. As DNA, the CDR3 is TGCGCCAGCAGCGGAGGACTAGCGCAACTGACAACTAGCACAGATACGCAGTATTTT. It translates to CASSGGLAQLTTSTDTQYF.

This clone has just one count. The chain couples TRBV30 to TRBJ1-1; TRBD1 is a possible D gene (5 bases). This CDR3 comprises 17 residues. Germline V gene data show CDR1 as GTSNPN and CDR2 as SVGIG (reference sequence). V was clipped by 3 bases and J by 0 bases, with 20 bases between them. The CDR3 nucleotides read TGTGCCTGGAGCCCAAAGCGGGGCGGCAGGTTGAACACTGAAGCTTTCTTT. Its translation: CAWSPKRGGRLNTEAFF.

V and J are TRBV28 and TRBJ2-3; 12 bases agree with TRBD2. The V segment lost 4 bases and the J segment 1 base; nucleotides outside the gene matches: 6. CDR1 is MDHEN and CDR2 is SYDVKM in the germline V gene. The CDR3 contains 17 residues. This chain's CDR3 is CASSSTRLAGGTDTQYF. CDR3 sequence (DNA): TGTGCCAGCAGTTCCACCCGACTAGCGGGGGGCACAGATACGCAGTATTTT.

The chain uses TRBV18 and TRBJ2-7; TRBD2 matches 10 bases. CDR1 KGHSH and CDR2 LQKENI come from the germline V gene. This CDR3 is 16 amino acids long. Trimming at V came to 4 bases and at J to 3 bases, leaving 9 bases not matched to a gene. As DNA, the CDR3 is TGTGCCAGCTCACAAAACGGACTAGCGGCTAGCTACGAGCAGTACTTC. Amino acids: CASSQNGLAASYEQYF.

The gene calls are TRBV6-5 and TRBJ2-7; 10 bases map to TRBD1. From germline, CDR1 is MNHEY and CDR2 SVGAGI. With V trimmed by 6 bases and J by 6 bases, 8 bases remained unmatched. The CDR3 totals 14 residues. DNA for the CDR3: TGTGCCAGCAGCTCGGGACAGGGGATCAGCGAGCAGTACTTC. Amino acids: CASSSGQGISEQYF.

The rearrangement joins TRBV5-6 to TRBJ2-7; a weak D match, TRBD2 (5 bases). CDR1 SGHDT and CDR2 YYEEEE come from the germline V gene. The CDR3 consists of 15 residues. The V gene lost 4 bases and the J gene lost 2 bases, with 16 bases spanning the gap. CDR3 residues: CASSMLRDYTYEQYF. In DNA, the CDR3 is TGTGCCAGCAGCATGCTTCGAGACTATACCTACGAGCAGTACTTC.

The chain employs TRBV29-1 and TRBJ2-5, with unresolved D. Germline CDR1 is SQVTM and CDR2 is ANQGSEA. The V and J ends lost 8 bases and 5 bases respectively, with 24 bases between them. The CDR3 runs 15 residues. CDR3 amino acids: CSLLPGSTMGETQYF. The CDR3 DNA is TGCAGCCTGCTACCGGGCTCTACGATGGGGGAGACCCAGTACTTC.

This rearrangement joins TRBV29-1 to TRBJ2-3; D remains unclear. Germline V CDR1 and CDR2: SQVTM, ANQGSEA. V was clipped by 4 bases and J by 2 bases, with 13 bases between them. This CDR3 has 14 amino acids. The CDR3, as DNA: TGCAGCGTTGTGGAATGGCAGAACACAGATACGCAGTATTTT. Its protein product is CSVVEWQNTDTQYF.

The chain couples TRBV7-9 to TRBJ2-5, with 8 bases fitting TRBD1. V shed 4 bases, J shed 5 bases, and the junction held 9 bases outside the gene matches. This CDR3 has 15 amino acids. Germline V gives CDR1 SEHNR, CDR2 FQNEAQ (reference sequence). The CDR3 sequence is CASSSVTGAAETQYF. The CDR3 DNA sequence: TGTGCCAGCAGCTCTGTGACAGGGGCTGCGGAGACCCAGTACTTC.

The rearrangement uses TRBV2 and TRBJ2-3; D gene unclear. V shed 5 bases and J shed 2 bases, with 5 bases lying between them. This CDR3 contains 12 residues. Germline V lookup: CDR1 SNHLY, CDR2 FYNNEI. The CDR3 region has the DNA TGTGCCAGCAGTTTTTACACAGATACGCAGTATTTT. It is translated as CASSFYTDTQYF.

The chain links TRBV6-5 to TRBJ1-2; D may be TRBD1 (6 bases). In germline, CDR1 is MNHEY, CDR2 SVGAGI. The V and J ends lost 10 bases and 3 bases respectively, with 15 bases between them. The CDR3 is made up of 13 amino acids. This CDR3 is CATKRQAHYGYTF. CDR3 sequence (DNA): TGTGCCACCAAGCGACAGGCGCACTATGGCTACACCTTC.